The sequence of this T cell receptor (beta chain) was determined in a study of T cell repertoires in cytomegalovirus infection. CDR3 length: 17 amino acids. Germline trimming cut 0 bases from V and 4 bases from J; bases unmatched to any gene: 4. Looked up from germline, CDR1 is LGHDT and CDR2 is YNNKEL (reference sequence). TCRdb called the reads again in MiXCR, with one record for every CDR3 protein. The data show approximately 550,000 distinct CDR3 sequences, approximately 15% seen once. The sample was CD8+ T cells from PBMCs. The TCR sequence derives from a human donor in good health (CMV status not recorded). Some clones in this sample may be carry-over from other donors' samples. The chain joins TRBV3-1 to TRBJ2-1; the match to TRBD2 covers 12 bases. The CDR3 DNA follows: TGTGCCAGCAGCCAAGATCTTACTAGCGGGGGGTACAATGAGCAGTTCTTC. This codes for CASSQDLTSGGYNEQFF.